Detailed here is one T cell receptor beta chain. Its antigen is unknown. It has no much larger one-base neighbor in the sample; base qualities were not kept. The cohort was made up of roughly 670 healthy bone marrow donors. At the time of sampling, every cohort member was nominally healthy, though immune exposures that went unrecorded were likely present. CMV serostatus was positive for roughly 290 and negative for about 55% of the roughly 670 cohort members, and was not recorded for this donor. A peripheral blood sample was collected from each donor, and TCR beta sequencing was performed on peripheral blood mononuclear cells. The Qiagen DNeasy Blood Extraction Kit was used to extract genomic DNA from the blood cell samples. The data were taken from a study of cytomegalovirus exposure and HLA in healthy donors (dated by TCRdb to about 2017). With respect to the entire study: According to an earlier analysis of a few hundred of the donors, roughly 180 million T cells yielded 100 million or so unique TCR beta sequences and 276 Gb of sequence data. Along with the roughly 670-subject first cohort, a separate validation cohort of over a hundred different subjects was used. Rather than drawing on any new phenotypic data, the later analysis identified candidate immune exposures from TCR beta sequences and the way those sequences occurred across donors. Both class I and class II loci were covered by HLA typing, at four-digit resolution. Roughly five DR-DQ haplotypes were handled as single units for association and clustering because linkage in the cohort was strong. Using immunosequencing, the study profiled T cell repertoires from about 610 subjects and related those repertoires to cytomegalovirus serostatus. To predict cytomegalovirus infection status, the study brought together high-throughput TCR immunosequencing, statistical association of individual TCRs with disease status, and machine learning. All discovery cohort repertoires had been generated on a single sequencing platform. In a later analysis, previously published TCR beta repertoires from about 640 donors were re-analyzed and high-resolution HLA genotyping was added so that TCR occurrence patterns could be studied. An early release covering approximately 600 HLA-typed donors comprised roughly 300 gigabases of sequencing data and around 86 million unique TCR sequences. The number of typed donors differed by locus: about 620-640 for A, B, C, DRB1 and DQB1; 522 for DQA1; around 610 for DPA1; and roughly 470 for DPB1. The study aimed to test whether signatures of past pathogen exposure could be identified by cataloging public T cell receptors. Among the roughly 400 genotyped donors, around 81% belonged to the genetic ancestry cluster associated with self-reported Caucasian donors. Among 300 to 500 genotyped donors of the cohort, an average of about 240,000 unique TCR beta nucleotide sequences was sequenced per donor, of which approximately 18% were non-productive. Donor age, sex, ethnicity and CMV serostatus were compiled together with the repertoire data. To decide whether each TCR beta V gene segment behaved as functional or pseudogenic, an earlier analysis of some 600 of the donors relied on high-throughput TCR beta sequencing. In a later genetic analysis, genome-wide SNP genotypes for about three fifths of the 666 donors were used, and that subset was treated as a discovery cohort. What the study reported, not specific to this receptor: V-gene and J-gene trimming of TCR beta chains was associated with a missense DCLRE1C variant in a later genetic analysis, and the association was replicated in an independent cohort. The classifier was reported to diagnose cytomegalovirus status with high specificity and sensitivity in both the original and validation cohorts. A later analysis reported that several top co-occurrence clusters appeared linked to parvovirus B19, influenza, CMV and Epstein-Barr virus. A further reported finding was that TCR beta sequences accurately predicted the HLA-A and HLA-B alleles for most subjects in the first cohort. The cohort was sequenced for TCR beta chains only, and without alpha or paired-chain data the features that could be detected were limited. Presence/absence analyses assumed roughly uniform sequencing depth across donors, an assumption that may not hold. A group of highly shared sequence variants was considered likely to be a technical artifact of the sequencing pipeline. A total of roughly 160 TCR beta chains were listed by the study as associated with cytomegalovirus. Most CMV-associated TCR beta chains appeared to be HLA-restricted in a later analysis, and the HLA associations seemed to be driven largely by CMV exposure. About 17 rarely observed V segments, including chromosome 9 orphons, were excluded from the earlier analysis of some 590 of the donors because counts were too low. Immune exposure information for the cohort was limited to CMV serostatus. Most TCR sequences were seen in very few donors, while some public TCRs were found in many individuals. An earlier analysis of approximately 570 of the donors showed that most TCR beta V segments appeared in productive rearrangements either about 87% or about 30% of the time, which broadly matched IMGT annotations. When HLA alleles, especially DR and DQ, strongly co-occurred, TCR associations were difficult to assign to individual alleles. Specific HLA alleles were associated with around 18,000 TCR beta sequences at a false discovery rate of 0.05 in a later analysis. In a later analysis, the rate of TCR association differed among HLA loci, with DRB1 alleles having the most associated TCRs and HLA-C alleles having the fewest. The authors suggested that the approach could potentially be extended to other disease states and immunological phenotypes. Because some donors lacked HLA typing at each locus, the association tests relied only on the typed subset. In a later genetic analysis, fewer N-insertions in productive TCRs were reported among donors in an Asian-associated ancestry cluster than the 666-donor mean. Compared with equally common non-associated chains, HLA-associated TCR beta chains in a later analysis were more clonally expanded and had lower generation probabilities. Three of the identified cytomegalovirus-associated TCR beta chains were confirmed in vitro to be specific for cytomegalovirus antigens. Correlated functional status among segregating V segments might reflect linkage disequilibrium, but an unknown experimental factor could not be ruled out.

The method was the immunoSEQ multiplex PCR assay. The multiplex PCR relied on a mix of 60 forward primers for TCR Vbeta segments and 13 reverse primers for TCR Jbeta segments. Amplification of the CDR3 region of rearranged TCR beta genes was performed with a multiplex PCR assay on genomic DNA. The amplified TCR beta libraries were sequenced on the Illumina HiSeq System as 87-base-pair reads. Concerning the study's data processing: Across the 500 to 700 repertoires, a later analysis counted 80 million or so unique TCR beta chains, around 10 million of which were shared by at least two donors. Raw reads were error-corrected and collapsed into unique sequences by a nearest-neighbor algorithm in which closely related sequences were merged to remove PCR and sequencing errors. To assign V, D and J gene segments, CDR3 sequences were aligned to IMGT reference sequences. Each retained sequence needed at least a six-nucleotide match to both a V gene segment and a J gene segment. A rearrangement was called productive if the CDR3 had no stop codons and remained in frame with V and J, and every other rearrangement was called non-productive. CDR3 was defined by IMGT convention, running from the second conserved V-encoded cysteine to the conserved J-encoded phenylalanine. The earlier analysis of about 560 of the donors excluded any sequence lacking an unambiguous match to a single V gene segment. In an earlier analysis of several hundred of the donors, V segments were called functional above 56.7% productive rearrangements and were called segregating when the between-donor standard deviation exceeded 5%. A statistical classification framework was built to diagnose cytomegalovirus status from the catalog of TCR beta chain sequences. In a later analysis, V and J genes were assigned by comparing TCR nucleotide sequences against IMGT/GENE-DB human TR gene sequences. In a later analysis, CDR3 sequences and most-parsimonious VDJ recombination scenarios were assigned using the TCRdist pipeline. In a later analysis, each TCR beta chain was defined by its CDR3 amino acid sequence together with its V-gene family, and reads lacking a unique V-gene family were excluded. To address suspected cross-contamination and a sequencing artifact, a later analysis removed a few hundred highly shared, low-generation-probability nucleotide sequences. In a later analysis, a clonal expansion index was calculated for each public chain from normalized within-repertoire ranks of inferred template counts. In a later analysis, generation probabilities were computed using a VDJ recombination model fitted to out-of-frame rearrangements, and the results were checked against IGoR. In a later analysis, TCR-TCR, TCR-HLA and TCR-CMV co-occurrence was scored with hypergeometric tests, and a repertoire-size bias correction was applied to TCR pairs. In a later analysis, false discovery rates were estimated by permuting HLA or CMV assignments 20 times. A later analysis grouped co-occurring TCRs with DBSCAN, adding TCRdist sequence similarity when clustering within HLA-allele-positive subsets. Repertoires with fewer than 30,000 or more than 120,000 public chains, plus five repertoires with anomalous nucleotide sharing, were excluded from co-occurrence clustering. TCRdb provides this immuneACCESS table in a form limited to in-frame rearrangements. Some clones are lacking; in checked studies, under half of them reflect an unresolved V gene, and why the rest are absent is not known. V, J and clone size were drawn from that table, and D and trimming were deduced from the DNA. This sample is represented by fewer than 200,000 clones; 80% to 85% of them were singletons. The ten top clones hold roughly 2% of the sample.

The sequencing sample was made of PBMCs. The clonotype was recovered from a human donor in good health.

This receptor carries the CDR3 CASRPSGTGGGVETQYF. The DNA sequence follows: TGTGCCAGCAGACCCTCCGGGACAGGGGGCGGGGTAGAGACCCAGTACTTC. Recombination joined TRBV7-2 with TRBJ2-5; the junction holds 12 bases that match TRBD1. Taken from cysteine to phenylalanine, the CDR3 has 17 residues. Of the read, only the CDR3 DNA is kept; its 51 bases are in frame from base 1. From the germline V gene, CDR1 is SGHTA and CDR2 is FQGNSA. Relative to germline, V is missing 6 bases and J is missing 4 bases, with 12 bases of the junction outside any gene match.